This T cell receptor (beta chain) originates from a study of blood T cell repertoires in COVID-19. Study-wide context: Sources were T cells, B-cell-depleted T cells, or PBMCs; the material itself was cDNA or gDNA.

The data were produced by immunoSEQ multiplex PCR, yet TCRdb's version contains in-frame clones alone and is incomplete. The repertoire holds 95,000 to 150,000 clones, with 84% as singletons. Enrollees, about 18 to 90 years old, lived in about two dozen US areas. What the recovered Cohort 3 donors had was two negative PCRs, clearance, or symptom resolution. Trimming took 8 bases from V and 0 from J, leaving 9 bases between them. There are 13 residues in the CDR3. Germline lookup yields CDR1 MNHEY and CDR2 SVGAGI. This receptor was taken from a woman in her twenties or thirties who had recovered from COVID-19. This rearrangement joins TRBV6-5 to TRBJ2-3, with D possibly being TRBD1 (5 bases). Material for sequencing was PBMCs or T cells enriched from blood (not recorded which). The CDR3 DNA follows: TGTGCCAGCGACAGACCTAGCACAGATACGCAGTATTTT. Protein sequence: CASDRPSTDTQYF.